This TCR beta chain was profiled in a study of a mutant IDH1 vaccine in newly diagnosed glioma (dated by TCRdb to the early 2020s). About the study as a whole: Vaccination started 4-6 weeks after radiotherapy alone, or was given together with temozolomide cycles in the groups whose treatment included chemotherapy. Of the roughly 31 treated patients, approximately 60% were male and about 40% were female, and the mean age was roughly 40 years. Prior to enrollment, standard therapy consisting of radiotherapy alone, temozolomide alone, or radiochemotherapy with temozolomide had been administered to patients, with the combination being received by most patients. The week-35 safety follow-up was designated visit V12, and the week-47 end of study was designated visit V13. Peripheral blood was drawn at six visits: V03 (baseline), V05, V07, V10, V12 and V13. For exploratory analyses, approximately 23 treated patients had longitudinal TCRB deep sequencing done wherever samples were available.

This specimen's time point label, interpreted: week 47, end of study. Every vaccine dose consisted of 300 ug of a 20-mer mutant IDH1 peptide in Montanide, administered subcutaneously together with topical imiquimod. Across visits V03 through V10, patients got a total of eight vaccinations, given in weeks 1, 3, 5, 7, 11, 15, 19 and 23. The donors had newly diagnosed IDH1-mutant astrocytomas of WHO grade 3 or 4 that showed loss of nuclear ATRX. The samples were drawn from NOA16, a multicentre, single-arm, open-label phase I trial in Germany that tested a mutant IDH1 peptide vaccine in humans for the first time. The DNeasy Blood and Tissue Kit was used to extract genomic DNA from EDTA blood for TCRB sequencing. Beyond this particular receptor, the publication reports: According to the authors, sample limitations meant that analyses of patient blood samples could not be reproduced. Changes in the top peripheral T cell clonotypes picked up by TCRB sequencing did not appear to be linked to pseudoprogression. Across multiple MHC alleles, vaccine-induced immune responses were seen in more than 90% of patients. Availability determined which PBMC samples were chosen for TCRB deep sequencing.

Note on this clone: The target of this receptor is not known. No much larger clone is present one base from it, and per-base qualities are unavailable.

CDR1 is given as MNHNS and CDR2 as SASEGT, both from the germline V gene. Trimming takes 2 bases from V and 2 bases from J, and the germline ends sit 10 bases apart. Spanning cysteine to phenylalanine, the CDR3 consists of 14 amino acids. Only the CDR3 part of the read is kept: 42 bases, read in frame from the first base. The library was made by the immunoSEQ multiplex PCR assay. The hsTCRB Kit was used according to the manufacturer's protocol to amplify rearranged TCR beta chain sequences. TCRB libraries were sequenced on an Illumina MiSeq. Per the source publication's procedure: Demultiplexing, trimming and gene mapping were performed with the kit vendor's proprietary platform. TCRdb re-hosts the immuneACCESS table, in-frame sequences only. Its copies lack some clones; in the studies checked, an unresolved V gene accounts for under half of them, and the cause for the rest is not known. The D gene and trimming were derived from the DNA, and the V and J assignments and clone size from that table. In this sample the table shows approximately 50,000 clones, under 85% of which occur a single time. Jointly, the top ten make up 3% to 3.5% of the sample.

This specimen consisted of PBMCs, obtained from a glioma patient whose treatment included an IDH1 peptide vaccine. The chain uses TRBV6-1 and TRBJ2-7; no confident D gene assignment can be made. This clonotype was obtained from a woman in her forties or fifties with glioma. In nucleotides, the sequence is TGTGCCAGCAGTGAATTTAACAGTCCCTACGAGCAGTACTTC. Its protein product is CASSEFNSPYEQYF.